The 5 T cell receptor beta chains given below trace back to one sample, sequenced in a study of shared T cell receptors in the human thymus. This table comes from immunoSEQ multiplex PCR, and its TCRdb copy is limited to in-frame clones, with some not included. The sample has hundreds of thousands of clones, 70% to 90% seen once. These data also formed part of another study, on human thymus T cells.

Material for sequencing was thymocytes. Receptors originate from a girl under three years old with a congenital heart defect.

The chain employs TRBV15 and TRBJ1-1; D is unclear. Trimming shortened V by 0 bases and J by 3 bases, and 8 bases separated the two germline ends. CDR1 and CDR2 from the germline V gene are LNHNV and YYDKDF (reference sequence). The CDR3 sequence is 14 residues long. In nucleotides, the CDR3 is TGTGCCACCAGCAGAGAGGTCGGGGACACTGAAGCTTTCTTT. As protein: CATSREVGDTEAFF. Supplemented by reference TRBV15 and TRBJ1-1, the full variable domain reads DAMVIQNPRYQVTQFGKPVTLSCSQTLNHNVMYWYQQKSSQAPKLLFHYYDKDFNNEADTPDNFQSRRPNTSFCFLDIRSPGLGDTAMYLCATSREVGDTEAFFGQGTRLTVV.

This chain links TRBV5-6 with TRBJ1-2, with D maybe TRBD1 (6 bases). The germline gives CDR1 SGHDT, CDR2 YYEEEE. Trimming removed 0 bases at V and 4 bases at J, with 19 bases between. The CDR3 is 17 residues long. CDR3 amino acids: CASSLVRRQDPIYGYTF. The CDR3 region has the DNA TGTGCCAGCAGCTTGGTACGAAGACAGGATCCTATCTATGGCTACACCTTC.

The chain carries TRBV9 and TRBJ2-3; 10 bases agree with TRBD1. Germline CDR1 SGDLS, CDR2 YYNGEE. This CDR3 is 16 amino acids long. J gave up 4 bases and V 0 bases, and 5 bases lay outside the gene matches. The CDR3 region has the DNA TGTGCCAGCAGCGTAGAGGGGACAGGGGAAGCAGATACGCAGTATTTT. Protein: CASSVEGTGEADTQYF.

This clone occurred once. The chain carries TRBV7-3 and TRBJ2-3; 8 positions agree with TRBD2. Germline-derived CDR1 and CDR2 are SGHTA and FQGTGA. The CDR3 runs to 16 residues. V trimming: 5 bases; J trimming: 3 bases; junction bases outside the gene matches: 10. For the CDR3, the DNA is TGTGCCAGCAGCCGGGCGGGGGGTCACTCGACAGATACGCAGTATTTT. Its translation: CASSRAGGHSTDTQYF. Combining the CDR3 with reference TRBV7-3 and TRBJ2-3 gives the whole variable domain GAGVSQTPSNKVTEKGKYVELRCDPISGHTALYWYRQSLGQGPEFLIYFQGTGAADDSGLPNDRFFAVRPEGSVSTLKIQRTERGDSAVYLCASSRAGGHSTDTQYFGPGTRLTVL.

This chain joins TRBV9 and TRBJ2-3; 8 bases are shared with TRBD2. CDR1 SGDLS and CDR2 YYNGEE come from the germline V gene. This CDR3 contains 16 residues. Trimming removed 3 bases from V and 2 bases from J; junction bases left unmatched: 8. The CDR3 coding sequence is TGTGCCAGCAGCGCCTTACTAGCGGAAGACACAGATACGCAGTATTTT. It translates to CASSALLAEDTDTQYF.